This TCR beta chain is drawn from a study of cytomegalovirus exposure and HLA in healthy donors. General observations from the study: Listed as cytomegalovirus-associated were 150 to 200 TCR beta chains. Specific recognition of CMV antigens was confirmed in vitro for a few chains (all CMV-associated).

This clone was seen a handful of times. Its antigen is unknown. Trimming removed 5 bases at V and 0 bases at J, with 10 bases between. The CDR3 spans 14 residues. In germline, CDR1 is SEHNR, CDR2 FQNEAQ (reference sequence). PCR used 60 Vbeta primers and 13 Jbeta primers. The data were produced by immunoSEQ multiplex PCR, yet TCRdb's version contains in-frame clones alone and is incomplete. The data hold some 70,000 clones, with less than 75% observed a single time. The sample comprised PBMCs. The receptor was isolated from a woman in her thirties in good health and CMV-seronegative. The V gene is TRBV7-9, the J gene TRBJ1-2; no definite D call. The CDR3 DNA sequence: TGTGCCAGCAGCGTGGCCCCCACTAACTATGGCTACACCTTC. Its protein product is CASSVAPTNYGYTF.